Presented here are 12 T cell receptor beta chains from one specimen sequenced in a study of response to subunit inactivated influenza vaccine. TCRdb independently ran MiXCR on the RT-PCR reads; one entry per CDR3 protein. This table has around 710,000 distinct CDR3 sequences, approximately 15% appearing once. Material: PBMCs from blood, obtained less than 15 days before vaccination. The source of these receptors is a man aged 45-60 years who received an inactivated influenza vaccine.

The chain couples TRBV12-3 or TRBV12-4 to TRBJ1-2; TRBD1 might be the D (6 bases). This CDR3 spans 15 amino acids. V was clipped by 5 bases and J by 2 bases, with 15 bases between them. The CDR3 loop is CASSTGLNINYGYTF. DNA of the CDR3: TGTGCCAGCAGTACAGGGCTAAATATCAACTATGGCTACACCTTC.

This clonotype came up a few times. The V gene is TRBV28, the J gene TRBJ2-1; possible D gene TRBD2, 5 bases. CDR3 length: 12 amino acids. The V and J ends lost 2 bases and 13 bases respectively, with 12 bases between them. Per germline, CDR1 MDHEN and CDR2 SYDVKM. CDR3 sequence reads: CASSLRGSRQFF. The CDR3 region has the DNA TGTGCCAGCAGTTTACGGGGTTCCAGACAGTTCTTC.

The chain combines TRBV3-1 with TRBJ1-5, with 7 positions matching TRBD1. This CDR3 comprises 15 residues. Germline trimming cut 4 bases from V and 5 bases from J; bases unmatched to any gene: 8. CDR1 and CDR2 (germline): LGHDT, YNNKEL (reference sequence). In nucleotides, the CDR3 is TGTGCCAGCAGCCCCGGAGGGGGCGGGCATCAGCCCCAGCATTTT. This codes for CASSPGGGGHQPQHF.

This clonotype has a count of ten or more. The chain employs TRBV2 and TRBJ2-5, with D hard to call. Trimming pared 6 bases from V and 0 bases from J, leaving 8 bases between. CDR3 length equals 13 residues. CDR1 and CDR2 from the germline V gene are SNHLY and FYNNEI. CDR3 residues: CASRAGYQETQYF. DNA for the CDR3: TGTGCCAGCAGAGCAGGTTACCAAGAGACCCAGTACTTC.

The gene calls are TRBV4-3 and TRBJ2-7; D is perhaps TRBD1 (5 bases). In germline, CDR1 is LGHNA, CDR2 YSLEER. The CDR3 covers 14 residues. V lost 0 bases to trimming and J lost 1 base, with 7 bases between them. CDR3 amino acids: CASSQERGSYEQYF. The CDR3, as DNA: TGCGCCAGCAGCCAAGAAAGGGGATCCTACGAGCAGTACTTC.

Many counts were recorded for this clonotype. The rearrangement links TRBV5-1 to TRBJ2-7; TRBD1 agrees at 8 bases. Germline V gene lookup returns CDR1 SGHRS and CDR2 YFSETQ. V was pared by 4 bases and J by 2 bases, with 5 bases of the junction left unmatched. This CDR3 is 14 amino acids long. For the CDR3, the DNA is TGCGCCAGCAGCCTAACGACAGGGGCCTACGAGCAGTACTTC. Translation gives CASSLTTGAYEQYF. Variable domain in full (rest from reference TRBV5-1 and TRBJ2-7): KAGVTQTPRYLIKTRGQQVTLSCSPISGHRSVSWYQQTPGQGLQFLFEYFSETQRNKGNFPGRFSGRQFSNSRSEMNVSTLELGDSALYLCASSLTTGAYEQYFGPGTRLTVT.

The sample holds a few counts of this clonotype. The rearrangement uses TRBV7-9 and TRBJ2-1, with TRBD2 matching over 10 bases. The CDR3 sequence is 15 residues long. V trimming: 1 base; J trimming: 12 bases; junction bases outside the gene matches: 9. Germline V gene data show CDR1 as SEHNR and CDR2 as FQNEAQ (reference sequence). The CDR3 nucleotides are TGTGCCAGCAGCTTAGAGGGGACTAGCGAGGAGGGGCAGTTCTTC. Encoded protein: CASSLEGTSEEGQFF.

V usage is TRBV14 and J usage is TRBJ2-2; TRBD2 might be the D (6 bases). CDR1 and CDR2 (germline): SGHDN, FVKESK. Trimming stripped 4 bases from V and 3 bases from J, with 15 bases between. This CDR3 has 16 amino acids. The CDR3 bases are TGTGCCAGCAGCCCGTACGGGGGAAGATACACCGGGGAGCTGTTTTTT. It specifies CASSPYGGRYTGELFF.

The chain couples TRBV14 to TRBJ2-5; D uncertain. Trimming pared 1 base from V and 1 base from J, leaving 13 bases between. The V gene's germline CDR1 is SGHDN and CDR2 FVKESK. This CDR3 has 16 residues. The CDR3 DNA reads TGTGCCAGCAGCCAAGGATATATGACTGCCCAAGAGACCCAGTACTTC. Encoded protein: CASSQGYMTAQETQYF. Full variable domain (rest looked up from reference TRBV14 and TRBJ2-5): EAGVTQFPSHSVIEKGQTVTLRCDPISGHDNLYWYRRVMGKEIKFLLHFVKESKQDESGMPNNRFLAERTGGTYSTLKVQPAELEDSGVYFCASSQGYMTAQETQYFGPGTRLLVL.

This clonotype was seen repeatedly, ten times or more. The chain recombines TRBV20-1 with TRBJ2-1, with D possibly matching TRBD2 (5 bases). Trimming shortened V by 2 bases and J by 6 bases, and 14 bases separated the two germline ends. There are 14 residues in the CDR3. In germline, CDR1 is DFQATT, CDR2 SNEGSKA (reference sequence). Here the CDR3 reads CSARPAVRVNEQFF. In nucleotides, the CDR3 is TGCAGTGCTAGACCAGCGGTGAGGGTCAATGAGCAGTTCTTC.

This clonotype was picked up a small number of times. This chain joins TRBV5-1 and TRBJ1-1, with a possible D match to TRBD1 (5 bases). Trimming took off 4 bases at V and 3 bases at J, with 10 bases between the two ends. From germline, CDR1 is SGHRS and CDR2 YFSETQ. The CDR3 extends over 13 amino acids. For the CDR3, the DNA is TGCGCCAGCAGCGGACATCGGGACACTGAAGCTTTCTTT. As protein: CASSGHRDTEAFF. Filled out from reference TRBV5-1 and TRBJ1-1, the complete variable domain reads KAGVTQTPRYLIKTRGQQVTLSCSPISGHRSVSWYQQTPGQGLQFLFEYFSETQRNKGNFPGRFSGRQFSNSRSEMNVSTLELGDSALYLCASSGHRDTEAFFGQGTRLTVV.

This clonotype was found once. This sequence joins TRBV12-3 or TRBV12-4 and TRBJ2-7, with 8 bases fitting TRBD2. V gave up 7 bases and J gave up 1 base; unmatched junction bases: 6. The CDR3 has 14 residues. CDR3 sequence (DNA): TGTGCCAGCACAACGGGAGGGCGATCCTACGAGCAGTACTTC. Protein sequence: CASTTGGRSYEQYF.